This T cell receptor (beta chain) was sequenced for a study of blood T cell repertoires in COVID-19. This table comes from immunoSEQ multiplex PCR, and its TCRdb copy is limited to in-frame clones, with some not included. Of about 77,000 clones in the sample, more than 80% were seen once. J gave up 7 bases and V 5 bases, and 11 bases lay outside the gene matches. Per the germline V gene, CDR1 is MNHNY and CDR2 is SVGAGI (reference sequence). The CDR3 spans 16 residues. Sequencing was carried out using peripheral blood. This sequence originates from a woman in her sixties or seventies with acute or convalescent COVID-19. V and J are TRBV6-6 and TRBJ1-5, with 10 positions matching TRBD1. This CDR3 reads CASSAPGTGVGQPQHF. The CDR3 nucleotides read TGTGCCAGCAGTGCCCCCGGGACAGGGGTAGGACAGCCCCAGCATTTT.